This entry features one T cell receptor (beta chain) sequence. Assay: immunoSEQ multiplex PCR; the TCRdb copy retains only in-frame clones and omits some. This table holds under 250,000 clones, 82% found once. With 4 bases clipped from V and 1 base from J, the junction kept 3 bases outside the gene matches. The CDR3 contains 16 residues. Germline CDR1 reads MGHDK; CDR2 reads SYGVNS. This record belongs to a study of blood T cell repertoires in COVID-19. Study information: There were acute and convalescent COVID-19 samples, and they came from the United States, Italy and Spain. In each case, the material was cDNA or gDNA derived from T cells, B-cell-depleted T cells, or PBMCs.

This sequence originates from a woman aged 18-35 years with acute or convalescent COVID-19. Material: peripheral blood. The rearrangement links TRBV25-1 to TRBJ2-1; the match to TRBD1 covers 11 bases. CDR3 loop: CASSAGQGVSYNEQFF. In nucleotides, the CDR3 is TGTGCCAGCAGTGCGGGACAGGGGGTATCCTACAATGAGCAGTTCTTC.